This T cell receptor beta chain derives from a study of blood T cell repertoires in COVID-19 (TCRdb year 2020). For the study in its entirety: Collaborator samples came from the United States, Italy and Spain and covered acute and convalescent phases of COVID-19. The prospective study material was composed of cDNA or gDNA derived from T cells, B-cell-depleted T cells, or PBMCs. Nearly every sample came with metadata listing a de-identified subject ID, COVID-19 status, age in years and sex. Subjects who had been exposed to COVID-19, were actively infected with it, or had recovered from it provided the deeply sampled blood TCRbeta repertoires that made up the dataset. The samples were drawn from the first 160 participants of the ongoing ImmuneRACE study and from more than 1,000 subjects provided by 6 global collaborators. A freely available public database, intended as a resource for researchers studying the immune response to SARS-CoV-2, is where the repertoires were released. HLA class I and class II types, where available, came from metadata supplied by the sample provider rather than from assay-based typing.

TCRbeta CDR3 regions were amplified from genomic DNA using the immunoSEQ Assay, a bias-controlled multiplex PCR. The original pipeline was this. The number of nucleated cells in each sample was estimated from the amplification of reference gene primers within the assay. To quantify the absolute abundance of each unique TCRbeta CDR3 rearrangement, sequence reads were collapsed and filtered. For each sample, productive Simpson clonality was calculated by taking the square root of Simpson's diversity index across productive rearrangements. Held by TCRdb, this immuneACCESS table contains in-frame sequences only and omits some clones. Under half of the omission traces to an unresolved V gene where checked; the cause of the rest is unknown. V and J calls and clone size are those listed in that table; D and trimming were worked out from the DNA. The sample contains about 190,000 clones, 82% of them found a single time. The ten top clones hold roughly 8% of the sample.

Unmatched junction bases come to 9, with V trimmed by 4 bases and J by 4 bases. The CDR3 starts with the cysteine, ends with the phenylalanine, and has 15 residues. CDR3 DNA is the only sequence kept; it has 45 bases, read in frame from the first base. Sequences SGHNT (CDR1) and YYREEE (CDR2) are obtained from the germline V gene (reference sequence). In Seattle, one collaborating source enrolled patients while the infection was active and tracked those patients longitudinally over the course of disease. Whole blood was collected in K2EDTA tubes by collaborating institutions according to the institutions' own protocols. For TCRbeta analysis, collaborators shipped samples in one of three forms: frozen whole blood, isolated PBMCs, or DNA extracted from either of those sample types. Of note for this clone: Its antigen is still unknown. It has no much larger one-base neighbor in the sample; base qualities were not kept.

Study-level results and caveats: Clinical and demographic metadata were provided uncurated, with the amount varying by source and participant.

The TCR sequence derives from a woman aged 55-70 years with COVID-19, enrolled during active disease. Sequencing was carried out using peripheral blood. The V and J segments used are TRBV5-4 and TRBJ1-1; TRBD1 aligns with 8 central bases. The DNA reads as follows: TGTGCCAGCAGCCCTAGGTCCGGGACAGGCACTGAAGCTTTCTTT. This translates into CASSPRSGTGTEAFF. The CDR3, completed at both ends by the reference TRBV5-4 and TRBJ1-1 genes, gives the full variable domain ETGVTQSPTHLIKTRGQQVTLRCSSQSGHNTVSWYQQALGQGPQFIFQYYREEENGRGNFPPRFSGLQFPNYSSELNVNALELDDSALYLCASSPRSGTGTEAFFGQGTRLTVV.